The 8 T cell receptor beta chains presented below share a single source sample, sequenced in a study of blood T cell repertoires in COVID-19 (dated by TCRdb to about 2020). Library preparation was by the immunoSEQ multiplex PCR assay. Held by TCRdb, this immuneACCESS table contains in-frame sequences only and omits some clones. Under half of the omission traces to an unresolved V gene where checked; the cause of the rest is unknown. For this sample there are approximately 250,000 clones; approximately 90% appear just once. The top ten clones comprise over 4% of the sample. Sequencing was carried out using PBMCs or T cells enriched from blood (not recorded which). The receptors come from a woman aged 25 to 45 who had recovered from COVID-19.

This clone came up a few times. The V gene is TRBV30, the J gene TRBJ2-6, with D hard to call. CDR3 length: 15 residues. From germline, CDR1 is GTSNPN and CDR2 SVGIG (reference sequence). V was shortened by 1 base and J by 1 base, with 8 bases between the two germline ends. The CDR3 coding sequence is TGTGCCTGGAGTGGCGTCGGGTCTGGGGCCAACGTCCTGACTTTC. This translates into CAWSGVGSGANVLTF.

The genes are TRBV2 and TRBJ1-4; TRBD1 agrees at 7 bases. Trimming cost V 6 bases and J 3 bases; bases outside gene matches: 10. The CDR3 totals 16 residues. The germline V gene has CDR1 SNHLY and CDR2 FYNNEI. Here the CDR3 reads CASRPTGVVANEKLFF. In DNA form, the CDR3 reads TGTGCCAGCAGGCCCACAGGGGTAGTAGCTAATGAAAAACTGTTTTTT. The full variable domain, completed using reference TRBV2 and TRBJ1-4, is EPEVTQTPSHQVTQMGQEVILRCVPISNHLYFYWYRQILGQKVEFLVSFYNNEISEKSEIFDDQFSVERPDGSNFTLKIRSTKLEDSAMYFCASRPTGVVANEKLFFGSGTQLSVL.

The CDR3 protein is CASSRGTGIRNTEAFF. The CDR3 DNA follows: TGTGCCAGCAGTAGGGGGACAGGGATTAGGAACACTGAAGCTTTCTTT. The chain recombines TRBV6-6 with TRBJ1-1, with 9 nucleotides matching TRBD1. Trimming took 5 bases from V and 1 from J; bases not matched to a gene: 8. The CDR3 length is 16 residues. Germline V gene data show CDR1 as MNHNY and CDR2 as SVGAGI (reference sequence).

The V gene is TRBV19, the J gene TRBJ2-3; no reliable D call. The CDR3 runs 15 residues. V was cut by 7 bases and J by 1 base, with 15 bases left in between. Germline loops: CDR1 LNHDA, CDR2 SQIVND (reference sequence). The CDR3 sequence is CASIDRGFGTDTQYF. CDR3 DNA sequence: TGTGCCAGTATCGATCGAGGCTTCGGCACAGATACGCAGTATTTT.

V is TRBV7-2 and J is TRBJ1-3; D ambiguous. The CDR3 is made up of 13 amino acids. Trimming stripped 4 bases from V and 3 bases from J, with 7 bases between. Germline CDR1 is SGHTA and CDR2 is FQGNSA. The CDR3 bases are TGTGCCAGCAGCTCTGGCATTGGAAACACCATATATTTT. This gives the protein CASSSGIGNTIYF.

The chain carries TRBV28 and TRBJ1-5; D gene uncertain. CDR1 and CDR2 from the germline V gene are MDHEN and SYDVKM. The length of the CDR3 is 15 residues. V was pared by 6 bases and J by 0 bases, with 12 bases between. The CDR3 DNA sequence: TGTGCCAGCAGCCCGACACCTTATAGCAATCAGCCCCAGCATTTT. Translated, it gives CASSPTPYSNQPQHF.

This clone showed up just once. The rearrangement uses TRBV5-4 and TRBJ2-1, with 7 nucleotides matching TRBD2. CDR1 and CDR2 from the germline V gene are SGHNT and YYREEE (reference sequence). This CDR3 has 18 amino acids. The ends lost 1 base at V and 0 bases at J; junction bases unmatched: 10. CDR3 in amino acids: CASSLRLDLAVSYNEQFF. CDR3 in DNA: TGTGCCAGCAGCTTGAGATTGGATCTAGCGGTCTCCTACAATGAGCAGTTCTTC.

The V and J genes are TRBV5-3 and TRBJ2-2; tentatively, D is TRBD2 (6 bases). TRBV5-3 belongs to the ORF category, with a function that is uncertain. The CDR3 runs 16 residues. Trimming pared 0 bases from V and 1 base from J, leaving 10 bases between. CDR3 residues: CARSLGRRENTGELFF. The DNA for the CDR3 is TGTGCCAGAAGCTTGGGAAGGCGGGAGAACACCGGGGAGCTGTTTTTT.